The clone carrying this T cell receptor beta chain was recorded many times. Antigen specificity is unknown. CDR1 is DFQATT and CDR2 is SNEGSKA in the germline V gene (reference sequence). This CDR3 has 16 amino acids. The trim removed 3 bases at V and 2 bases at J, leaving 12 bases unmatched. This sample was taken from a study of early T cells in non-severe SARS-CoV-2 infection. The overall study: Sequencing of unsorted whole blood was done on bulk RNA, leaving chains unpaired. Overall study findings and caveats: VDJdb matches were skewed toward anti-spike CD8 T cell responses.

Individual cDNA molecules each received unique molecular identifiers attached to them. TCRdb passed the 5' RACE reads through MiXCR, listing each CDR3 protein once. Of some 45,000 distinct CDR3 sequences listed, around 4.1% are singletons. The rearrangement joins TRBV20-1 to TRBJ2-5; 7 nucleotides line up with TRBD2. The sequenced sample consisted of whole blood. The clonotype was recovered from an adult who was a healthcare worker with PCR-confirmed SARS-CoV-2 infection or an uninfected control (not recorded which). CDR3: CSARSLGGDSQETQYF. CDR3 DNA: TGCAGTGCTAGGTCCTTGGGAGGGGACTCTCAAGAGACCCAGTACTTC.